These 7 T cell receptor beta chains were all obtained from the same sample, sequenced in a study of regulatory T cells in long-lasting Graves disease. Arm-PCR of CDR3 regions and iRepertoire HTBI primers were the basis on which TCR beta libraries were built. TCRdb itself ran the multiplex PCR reads through MiXCR, one entry per CDR3 protein. The sample lists over 650,000 distinct CDR3 sequences; about 30% were seen once. Time point in this sample: persistent/refractory GD, antithyroid drugs over 5 years with positive TRAb. PBMC-derived RNA was used for the TCR library. This material consisted of peripheral blood mononuclear cells (PBMCs), taken when the disease was refractory, from a patient treated with antithyroid drugs. Receptors originate from a female donor with Graves disease.

In its sample, this clonotype was seen a few times. V is TRBV3-1 and J is TRBJ2-5; D is unclear. CDR1 and CDR2 from the germline V gene are LGHDT and YNNKEL (reference sequence). V lost 3 bases to trimming and J lost 4 bases, with 15 bases between them. CDR3 size: 15 residues. The CDR3 here is CASSQQEFLRETQYF. As DNA, the CDR3 is TGTGCCAGCAGCCAGCAGGAGTTTCTGAGAGAGACCCAGTACTTC.

The rearrangement links TRBV3-1 to TRBJ2-5; TRBD1 matches 8 bases. The CDR3 covers 16 residues. Germline CDR1 LGHDT, CDR2 YNNKEL (reference sequence). V shed 1 base, J shed 3 bases, and the junction held 7 bases outside the gene matches. CDR3 nucleotides: TGTGCCAGCAGCCAAGGAACCGGGACAGGAAAAGAGACCCAGTACTTC. Its translation is CASSQGTGTGKETQYF.

This clonotype was seen ten or more times. This chain uses TRBV2 with TRBJ2-5; no firm D call. The CDR3 loop spans 13 amino acids. Germline CDR1 and CDR2: SNHLY and FYNNEI. V dropped 4 bases and J dropped 1 base, with 7 bases sitting between them. The chain's CDR3 is CASSVRVQETQYF. The CDR3 nucleotides read TGTGCCAGCAGTGTAAGAGTCCAAGAGACCCAGTACTTC.

The CDR3 loop is CASSSGQAGYEQYF. DNA of the CDR3: TGCGCCAGCAGCTCGGGACAGGCGGGCTACGAGCAGTACTTC. The chain has TRBV5-1 and TRBJ2-7; 8 bases line up with TRBD1. This CDR3 has 14 amino acids. J lost 3 bases, V lost 3 bases, and 5 bases had no gene match. Germline V gives CDR1 SGHRS, CDR2 YFSETQ.

The chain joins TRBV7-3 to TRBJ1-1; possible D gene TRBD1, 6 bases. The CDR3 has 14 residues. Trimming left V 1 base short and J 5 bases short, with 11 bases between. Germline lookup yields CDR1 SGHTA and CDR2 FQGTGA. DNA of the CDR3: TGTGCCAGCAGCTTAATGGGGGCGGGTACTGAAGCTTTCTTT. Its protein is CASSLMGAGTEAFF.

This clonotype was detected many times. The chain uses TRBV11-2 and TRBJ2-1; 10 bases map to TRBD2. Germline V lookup: CDR1 SGHAT, CDR2 FQNNGV. The CDR3 has 16 residues. V shed 3 bases, J shed 4 bases, and the junction held 6 bases outside the gene matches. CDR3 amino acids: CASSLVAGGGYNEQFF. CDR3 nucleotides: TGTGCCAGCAGCTTGGTAGCGGGAGGTGGTTACAATGAGCAGTTCTTC.

This chain connects TRBV12-3 or TRBV12-4 to TRBJ2-7; 10 positions agree with TRBD2. The J segment lost 6 bases and the V segment lost 10 bases, leaving 12 bases of the junction unmatched. The CDR3 contains 14 residues. The CDR3 protein is CATRLSGRLSEQYF. CDR3 coding DNA: TGTGCCACCCGCCTTAGCGGGAGGTTGAGCGAGCAGTACTTC.